This T cell receptor beta chain was observed in a study of tumor-infiltrating lymphocytes in primary liver carcinoma. Study as a whole: The tumors, T1-T3 N0M0 lesions, were roughly 4 to 10 cm across. Overall study results and limits: Tumor specimens were characterized by a significantly higher top-250-clone fraction than blood (p = 0.039).

The authors made TCR beta cDNA from 400 to 600 ng total RNA with a constant-region primer. Each TCR beta library was derived from three nested multiplex PCR rounds that employed slightly modified ARM-PCR. TRBV1-TRBV30 forward primers paired with a C-beta reverse primer were used in the first two PCR rounds, which ran approximately 11 cycles each. A single record per CDR3 protein comes from TCRdb applying MiXCR to the multiplex PCR reads. This sample has 150,000 to 200,000 distinct CDR3 sequences, with around four fifths found just once. Total RNA and DNA came together from about 21-30 mg of bulk tissue without cell sorting. Collection of samples drew on five separate regions of each tumor. On this clonotype: Its antigen is unknown. The junction differs from germline at one of its ends, possibly a read error.

Germline CDR1 reads SGDLS; CDR2 reads YYNGEE. This CDR3 comprises 13 residues. Specimen: tumor tissue from primary liver carcinoma. The chain carries TRBV9 and TRBJ1-1; D ambiguous. The sequence was obtained from a man between 35 and 55 years old with primary liver carcinoma and hepatitis B virus infection. The CDR3 protein is CASSQPGNTEVFF. The CDR3 region has the DNA TGTGCCAGCAGCCAGCCGGGCAACACTGAAGTTTTCTTT. Looking up the rest from reference TRBV9 and TRBJ1-1 gives the full variable domain: DSGVTQTPKHLITATGQRVTLRCSPRSGDLSVYWYQQSLDQGLQFLIQYYNGEERAKGNILERFSAQQFPDLHSELNLSSLELGDSALYFCASSQPGNTEVFFGQGTRLTVV.